A selection of T cell receptor beta chains follows, all from one sample in a study of cytomegalovirus exposure and HLA in healthy donors. Sequencing was performed with immunoSEQ multiplex PCR; in TCRdb, only in-frame clones are kept and a portion is missing. Of 95,000 to 150,000 clones in the sample, around 79% were seen once. Material: PBMCs. The receptors here all came from a woman aged 40 to 49 in good health and CMV-seronegative. Both conserved end residues are part of each CDR3. A D gene is named only where the DNA matches it firmly. Expanded clones get a size class; other rows say once, few or many, or leave the size out.

few | TRBD2 | TRBJ2-5 | TRBV25-1 | CASSLPGGLAEETQYF | TGTGCCAGCAGTCTCCCGGGGGGACTAGCGGAAGAGACCCAGTACTTC
- | - | TRBJ2-2 | TRBV4-2 | CASSPYAGDTGELFF | TGTGCCAGCAGCCCCTACGCCGGGGACACCGGGGAGCTGTTTTTT
- | TRBD2 | TRBJ2-3 | TRBV18 | CASSSGLAGGNTQYF | TGTGCCAGCTCATCCGGACTAGCGGGAGGAAATACGCAGTATTTT
- | TRBD2 | TRBJ2-5 | TRBV5-1 | CASSWGGNQETQYF | TGCGCCAGCAGCTGGGGGGGTAACCAAGAGACCCAGTACTTC
- | - | TRBJ2-5 | TRBV28 | CASSLPGETQYF | TGTGCCAGCAGTTTGCCCGGAGAGACCCAGTACTTC
- | - | TRBJ2-2 | TRBV27 | CASSLSLGSANTGELFF | TGTGCCAGCAGTTTATCGCTGGGTAGCGCGAACACCGGGGAGCTGTTTTTT
- | - | TRBJ1-5 | TRBV29-1 | CSVGHQPQHF | TGCAGCGTCGGTCATCAGCCCCAGCATTTT
- | - | TRBJ2-2 | TRBV21-1 | CASSNPGLADTGELFF | TGTGCCAGCAGCAACCCGGGACTAGCGGACACCGGGGAGCTGTTTTTT
once | TRBD1 | TRBJ1-5 | TRBV6-6 | CASSYSGTAYQPQHF | TGTGCCAGCAGTTACTCTGGGACAGCTTATCAGCCCCAGCATTTT
- | - | TRBJ2-3 | TRBV18 | CASSPGHTDTQYF | TGTGCCAGCTCACCAGGCCACACAGATACGCAGTATTTT
- | TRBD2 | TRBJ2-5 | TRBV28 | CASSPPSGVAQETQYF | TGTGCCAGCAGTCCTCCCAGCGGGGTAGCCCAAGAGACCCAGTACTTC
few | - | TRBJ2-3 | TRBV9 | CASSVAAGASTDTQYF | TGTGCCAGCAGCGTAGCGGCGGGCGCTAGCACAGATACGCAGTATTTT
- | TRBD2 | TRBJ2-1 | TRBV19 | CASSISAGSTNEQFF | TGTGCCAGTAGTATATCAGCGGGAAGCACGAATGAGCAGTTCTTC
- | TRBD2 | TRBJ2-1 | TRBV5-1 | CASSRVGLVAEEQFF | TGCGCCAGCAGCCGCGTGGGACTAGTGGCAGAGGAGCAGTTCTTC
- | TRBD1 | TRBJ1-1 | TRBV7-9 | CSSSLAGRGHYFYTEAFF | TGTTCCAGCAGCTTAGCGGGAAGGGGGCACTATTTCTACACTGAAGCTTTCTTT
- | - | TRBJ2-6 | TRBV29-1 | CSVQGNGANGLTF | TGCAGCGTTCAGGGAAATGGGGCCAACGGCCTGACTTTC
few | - | TRBJ1-3 | TRBV2 | CASSGVLGNTIYF | TGTGCCAGCAGTGGTGTCCTCGGAAACACCATATATTTT
- | - | TRBJ2-3 | TRBV9 | CASSEGFGTQYF | TGTGCCAGCAGCGAGGGGTTCGGGACGCAGTATTTT
- | - | TRBJ1-6 | TRBV5-8 | CASSFPRSGSPLHF | TGTGCCAGCAGCTTTCCCCGGAGCGGTTCACCCCTCCACTTT
- | TRBD2 | TRBJ2-3 | TRBV7-9 | CASSWPGGSTDTQYF | TGTGCCAGCAGCTGGCCGGGAGGGAGCACAGATACGCAGTATTTT
once | - | TRBJ1-1 | TRBV5-5 | CASSLEDRGGAPEAFF | TGTGCCAGCAGCTTGGAAGATCGGGGAGGGGCGCCTGAAGCTTTCTTT
- | TRBD1 | TRBJ1-3 | TRBV4-1 | CASSQVGQGNTIYF | TGCGCCAGCAGCCAAGTGGGACAGGGAAACACCATATATTTT
- | - | TRBJ2-1 | TRBV6-5 | CASGLNFRADNEQFF | TGTGCCAGCGGACTCAACTTCCGGGCCGACAATGAGCAGTTCTTC
- | TRBD1 | TRBJ1-4 | TRBV7-6 | CASSLGEGQRNEKLFF | TGTGCCAGCAGCTTAGGCGAGGGACAGCGTAATGAAAAACTGTTTTTT
- | - | TRBJ1-3 | TRBV5-1 | CASSLTGSSGNTIYF | TGCGCCAGCAGCTTAACAGGGAGCTCTGGAAACACCATATATTTT
- | TRBD1 | TRBJ1-2 | TRBV7-9 | CASSGQGVPYGYTF | TGTGCCAGCAGCGGGCAGGGGGTACCCTATGGCTACACCTTC
- | - | TRBJ1-2 | TRBV5-5 | CASSLIGGQMGSYTF | TGTGCCAGCAGCTTGATCGGGGGGCAAATGGGTAGCTACACCTTC
- | TRBD1 | TRBJ1-1 | TRBV6-1 | CASSEWDRVWVNTEAFF | TGTGCCAGCAGTGAATGGGACAGGGTTTGGGTGAACACTGAAGCTTTCTTT
once | - | TRBJ1-4 | TRBV28 | CASSLGRAATNEKLFF | TGTGCCAGCAGCCTTGGCAGGGCTGCAACTAATGAAAAACTGTTTTTT
- | TRBD1 | TRBJ1-1 | TRBV28 | CASSPGGQGNTEAFF | TGTGCCAGCAGTCCGGGGGGACAGGGTAACACTGAAGCTTTCTTT
- | TRBD2 | TRBJ2-4 | TRBV28 | CASSPRVLAGEGYF | TGTGCCAGCAGTCCCCGCGTGTTAGCGGGAGAGGGGTACTTC
- | - | TRBJ2-5 | TRBV18 | CASSPYQGETQYF | TGTGCCAGCTCACCGTATCAGGGCGAGACCCAGTACTTC
- | TRBD1 | TRBJ2-3 | TRBV4-3 | CASSQDVGTGSTDTQYF | TGCGCCAGCAGCCAAGATGTAGGGACAGGGAGCACAGATACGCAGTATTTT
- | - | TRBJ1-2 | TRBV28 | CASSIGPGSGYGYTF | TGTGCCAGCAGCATAGGGCCGGGGTCGGGATATGGCTACACCTTC
once | TRBD2 | TRBJ2-7 | TRBV27 | CATTTRRGGRVNEQYF | TGTGCCACGACGACTCGACGGGGCGGGAGGGTGAACGAGCAGTACTTC
- | TRBD1 | TRBJ2-3 | TRBV7-9 | CASSPRDRPTQYF | TGTGCCAGCAGCCCGAGGGACAGGCCAACGCAGTATTTT
- | TRBD2 | TRBJ2-7 | TRBV7-9 | CASSTSTSGPRGEQYF | TGTGCCAGCAGCACCTCGACTAGCGGGCCACGGGGCGAGCAGTACTTC
- | - | TRBJ2-3 | TRBV6-5 | CASSYSVAGVDTQYF | TGTGCCAGCAGTTACTCGGTGGCAGGGGTAGATACGCAGTATTTT
- | TRBD1 | TRBJ2-7 | TRBV5-4 | CASSRAGTVSTYEQYF | TGTGCCAGCAGCAGGGCCGGGACAGTTTCAACCTACGAGCAGTACTTC
- | - | TRBJ1-1 | TRBV11-1 | CASSVRGTEAFF | TGTGCCAGCAGCGTCAGGGGCACTGAAGCTTTCTTT
- | TRBD2 | TRBJ2-1 | TRBV27 | CASTTSSGTHEQFF | TGTGCCAGTACCACCTCTAGCGGGACCCATGAGCAGTTCTTC
- | - | TRBJ2-3 | TRBV28 | CASSLVGRADTQYF | TGTGCCAGCAGTTTAGTCGGCAGGGCAGATACGCAGTATTTT
- | TRBD2 | TRBJ2-1 | TRBV7-3 | CASSSSGHYNEQFF | TGTGCCAGCAGCTCTAGCGGACACTACAATGAGCAGTTCTTC
- | TRBD2 | TRBJ2-7 | TRBV28 | CASSSRFKREGSYEQYF | TGTGCCAGCAGTTCGAGATTCAAGCGGGAGGGAAGCTACGAGCAGTACTTC
- | TRBD1 | TRBJ2-6 | TRBV6-1 | CASRERTGSGANVLTF | TGTGCCAGCAGGGAAAGGACAGGGTCTGGGGCCAACGTCCTGACTTTC